This T cell receptor (beta chain) derives from a study of CXCR3-negative and CXCR3-positive naive CD8 T cells. The libraries of TRB cDNA were constructed through 5' RACE using UMI labels. TCRdb reworked the 5' RACE reads into one entry per CDR3 protein, no DNA. The sample data list over 100,000 distinct CDR3 sequences. The authors gated naive CD8+ T cells as CD45RO-CCR7+CD27+CD95-. In the case of this clonotype: Its antigen is not identified.

Findings and caveats of the study: Memory cells differed in TRBV-TRBJ usage, but naive CXCR3-negative and CXCR3-positive cells had similar usage. Fresh PBMCs went into most assays, and CXCR3 expression partly declined after cryopreservation.

The CDR3 contains 14 residues. The TCR sequence derives from a human donor in good health. Some clones in this sample may be carry-over from other donors' samples. Sequencing used naive CXCR3- CD8+ T cells from blood. Subset indicated: CD45RO-CCR7+CD27+CD95- naive CD8+ T cells lacking CXCR3 (TNR3-). This sequence joins TRBV12-3 or TRBV12-4 and TRBJ2-5; no DNA is available, so the TRBD1 call from TCRdb remains unchecked. CDR3 loop: CASSFQGAGETQYF.